The 2 T cell receptor beta chains in this list originate from one sample, sequenced in a study of blood T cell repertoires in COVID-19. Assay: immunoSEQ multiplex PCR; the TCRdb copy retains only in-frame clones and omits some. The sample includes over 70,000 clones, roughly nine tenths of them seen just once. Sequencing used peripheral blood. Receptor source: a man aged 50 to 59 with COVID-19, enrolled during active disease.

The chain uses TRBV2 and TRBJ2-7; weak D call: TRBD2 (6 bases). The CDR3 extends over 14 amino acids. V was cut by 3 bases and J by 2 bases, with 11 bases left in between. The V gene's germline CDR1 is SNHLY and CDR2 FYNNEI. In nucleotides, the CDR3 is TGTGCCAGCAGTGATGCCGGGAGAACCTACGAGCAGTACTTC. Residues: CASSDAGRTYEQYF.

J is TRBJ1-1 and V is TRBV10-3; 8 bases line up with TRBD1. Germline trimming cut 0 bases from V and 4 bases from J; bases unmatched to any gene: 1. The CDR3 covers 14 residues. The germline V gene encodes CDR1 ENHRY and CDR2 SYGVKD. Here the CDR3 reads CAISESTGGTEAFF. In DNA, the CDR3 is TGTGCCATCAGTGAGTCCACAGGGGGCACTGAAGCTTTCTTT.